The clone carrying this T cell receptor beta chain was seen once. No antigen is known for it. The length of the CDR3 is 15 residues. Germline V gives CDR1 SGHRS, CDR2 YFSETQ. V lost 1 base and J 7 bases, leaving 12 bases between the germline ends. The protocol was immunoSEQ multiplex PCR, while the TCRdb copy is restricted to in-frame clones and leaves out a portion. The sample lists roughly 130,000 clones, roughly 91% occurring once. The data were taken from a study of cytomegalovirus exposure and HLA in healthy donors. Study conclusions and caveats: Cytomegalovirus-associated TCR beta chains were listed, numbering over 150. Researchers reported that a few CMV-associated chains were confirmed in vitro as CMV antigen-specific.

The genes are TRBV5-1 and TRBJ1-6, with D maybe TRBD1 (5 bases). This sequence originates from a young man in good health and CMV-seronegative. The source material was PBMCs. CDR3 sequence (DNA): TGCGCCAGCAGCTTGCACGCGAGACAGAATTCACCCCTCCACTTT. This codes for CASSLHARQNSPLHF.